This T cell receptor beta chain is from a study of CXCR3-negative and CXCR3-positive naive CD8 T cells. About the research overall: Per library, roughly 1.6 +/- 0.3 million reads; 120 million to 150 million TRB reads overall.

Sorts that each held 270,000 or so cells were run in triplicate for every CD8+ T cell subset. CDR3 length: 17 amino acids. The germline CDR1 and CDR2 sequences are MNHEY and SVGAGI. Each TRB cDNA library was prepared by 5' RACE (with UMI labels). Following a re-call of the 5' RACE reads, TCRdb has one entry per CDR3 protein and lacks DNA. This sample's table reports 5,500 to 6,000 distinct CDR3 sequences. This sequence was found in a human donor in good health. Some clones in this sample may be carry-over from other donors' samples. The chain joins TRBV6-5 to TRBJ1-1; TCRdb's assignment of TRBD1 cannot be checked, as there is no DNA. Specimen: naive CXCR3- CD8+ T cells from blood. The subset is: CD45RO-CCR7+CD27+CD95- naive CD8+ T cells lacking CXCR3 (TNR3-). CDR3 amino acids: CASSYSGQGRLGTEAFF.